This T cell receptor beta chain was captured in a study of radiotherapy plus CTLA-4 blockade in lung cancer. Study-level information: Around 18% of enrolled patients responded objectively, and over 30% had disease control.

The study's findings and limits: Early clone dynamics of blood T cells, plus interferon-beta, reportedly predicted response best.

Each patient with chemo-refractory metastatic non-small-cell lung cancer was treated with focal radiation plus CTLA-4 blockade using ipilimumab. Profiled with immunoSEQ multiplex PCR; TCRdb holds only in-frame clones, not every one. The table records around 30,000 clones, 70% of them present only once. The CDR3 covers 14 residues. Trimming removed 3 bases from V and 4 bases from J; junction bases left unmatched: 4. CDR1 PRHDT and CDR2 FYEKMQ come from the germline V gene (reference sequence). To note about this clone: What it binds is unknown.

This TCR was recovered from a human donor with non-small cell lung cancer who had stable disease on radiotherapy plus ipilimumab. This specimen was peripheral blood, taken from a patient treated with radiotherapy plus ipilimumab. V gene TRBV13 combines with J gene TRBJ2-7, with 9 nucleotides matching TRBD2. The CDR3: CASSFSGSGYEQYF. The CDR3 bases are TGTGCCAGCAGCTTTAGCGGGAGTGGGTACGAGCAGTACTTC.